This note documents a single T cell receptor beta chain sequence. Per the original data handling: By means of reference gene primer amplification, nucleated cell counts were estimated. Generated by immunoSEQ multiplex PCR, the TCRdb table keeps only in-frame clones and is missing some. The V and J calls and clone size come from that table; D and trimming were worked out from the DNA. The table lists 40,000 to 45,000 clones, approximately 91% of them singletons, with roughly 21% in the top ten. This sample stems from a study of blood T cell repertoires in COVID-19. In the study overall: The samples span acute and convalescent COVID-19 from the United States, Italy and Spain. Sample material is recorded as cDNA or gDNA derived from T cells, B-cell-depleted T cells, or PBMCs.

Deletions cut 5 bases from V and 4 bases from J, with 8 bases between. This CDR3 has 12 residues. Sequenced input: peripheral blood. This chain uses TRBV12-3 or TRBV12-4 with TRBJ1-2; D ambiguous. This clonotype was sampled from a middle-aged man with active COVID-19. CDR3 sequence (DNA): TGTGCCAGCAGTCCTGACACCTATGGCTACACCTTC. Translated: CASSPDTYGYTF.